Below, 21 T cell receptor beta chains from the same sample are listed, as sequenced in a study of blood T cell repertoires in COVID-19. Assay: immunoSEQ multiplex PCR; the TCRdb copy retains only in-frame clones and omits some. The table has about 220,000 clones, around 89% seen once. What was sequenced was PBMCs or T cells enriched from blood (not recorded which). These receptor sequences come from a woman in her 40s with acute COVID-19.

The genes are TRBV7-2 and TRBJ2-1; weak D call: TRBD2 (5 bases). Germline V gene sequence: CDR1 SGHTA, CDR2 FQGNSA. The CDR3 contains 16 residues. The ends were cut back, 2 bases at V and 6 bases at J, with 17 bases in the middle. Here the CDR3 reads CASSLWELEIPNEQFF. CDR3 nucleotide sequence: TGTGCCAGCAGCTTATGGGAGCTAGAGATCCCCAATGAGCAGTTCTTC.

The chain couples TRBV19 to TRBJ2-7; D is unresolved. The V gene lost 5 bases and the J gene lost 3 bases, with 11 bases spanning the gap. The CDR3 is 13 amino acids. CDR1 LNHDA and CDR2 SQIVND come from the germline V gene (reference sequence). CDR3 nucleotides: TGTGCCAGTAGTCCTCAGACTGGCTACGAGCAGTACGTC. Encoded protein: CASSPQTGYEQYV.

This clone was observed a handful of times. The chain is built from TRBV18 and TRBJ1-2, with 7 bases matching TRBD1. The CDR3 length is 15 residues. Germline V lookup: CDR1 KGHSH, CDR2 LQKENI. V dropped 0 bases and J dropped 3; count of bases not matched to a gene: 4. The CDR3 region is CASSPPDRTYYGYTF. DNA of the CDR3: TGTGCCAGCTCACCACCGGACAGGACCTACTATGGCTACACCTTC.

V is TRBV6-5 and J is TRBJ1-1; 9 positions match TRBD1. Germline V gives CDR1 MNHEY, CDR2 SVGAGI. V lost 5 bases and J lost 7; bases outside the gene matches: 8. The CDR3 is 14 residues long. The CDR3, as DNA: TGTGCCAGCAGTAACAGGGGGCGTGAGAGTGAAGCTTTCTTT. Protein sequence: CASSNRGRESEAFF.

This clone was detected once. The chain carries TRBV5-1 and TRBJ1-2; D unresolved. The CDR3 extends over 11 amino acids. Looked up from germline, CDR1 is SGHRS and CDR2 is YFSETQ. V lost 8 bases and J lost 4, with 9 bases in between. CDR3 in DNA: TGCGCCAGTACCGAGGGCTATGGCTACACCTTC. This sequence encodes CASTEGYGYTF.

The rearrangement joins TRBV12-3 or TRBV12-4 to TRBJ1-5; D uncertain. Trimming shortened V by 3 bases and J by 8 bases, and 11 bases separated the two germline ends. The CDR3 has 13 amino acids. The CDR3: CASSFSEAEPQHF. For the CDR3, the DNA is TGTGCCAGCAGTTTCAGTGAGGCGGAGCCCCAGCATTTT.

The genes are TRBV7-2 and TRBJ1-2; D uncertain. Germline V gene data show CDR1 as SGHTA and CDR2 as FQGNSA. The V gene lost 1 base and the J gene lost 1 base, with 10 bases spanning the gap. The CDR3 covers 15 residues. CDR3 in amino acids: CASSLDGTINYGYTF. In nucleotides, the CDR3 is TGTGCCAGCAGCTTAGACGGCACTATTAACTATGGCTACACCTTC.

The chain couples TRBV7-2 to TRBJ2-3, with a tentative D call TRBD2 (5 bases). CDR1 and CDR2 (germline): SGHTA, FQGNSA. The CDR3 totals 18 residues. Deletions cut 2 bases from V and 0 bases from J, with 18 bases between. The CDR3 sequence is CASSLHGAMGVSTDTQYF. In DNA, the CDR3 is TGTGCCAGCAGCTTACACGGCGCCATGGGAGTCAGCACAGATACGCAGTATTTT.

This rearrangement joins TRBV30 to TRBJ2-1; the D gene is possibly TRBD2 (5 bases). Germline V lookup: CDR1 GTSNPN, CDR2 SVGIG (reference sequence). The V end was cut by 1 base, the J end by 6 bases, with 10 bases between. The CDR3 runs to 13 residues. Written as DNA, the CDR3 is TGTGCCTGGAGTGACGGGAATAGCAATGAGCAGTTCTTC. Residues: CAWSDGNSNEQFF.

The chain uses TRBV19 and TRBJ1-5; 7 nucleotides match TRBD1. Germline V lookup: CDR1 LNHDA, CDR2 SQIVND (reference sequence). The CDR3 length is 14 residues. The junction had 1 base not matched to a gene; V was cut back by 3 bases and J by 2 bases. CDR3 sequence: CASSIDRGNQPQHF. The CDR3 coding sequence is TGTGCCAGTAGTATCGACAGGGGCAATCAGCCCCAGCATTTT.

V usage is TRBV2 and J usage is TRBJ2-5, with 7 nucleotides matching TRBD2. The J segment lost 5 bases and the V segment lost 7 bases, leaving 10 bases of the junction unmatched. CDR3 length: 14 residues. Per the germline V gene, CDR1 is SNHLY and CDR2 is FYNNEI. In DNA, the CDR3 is TGTGCCAGCATTTGGTTCAGCGGGATGGAGACCCAGTACTTC. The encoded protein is CASIWFSGMETQYF.

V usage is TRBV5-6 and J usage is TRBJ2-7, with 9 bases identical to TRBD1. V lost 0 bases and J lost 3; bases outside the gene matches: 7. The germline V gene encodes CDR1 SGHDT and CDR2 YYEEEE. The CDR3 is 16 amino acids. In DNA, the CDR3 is TGTGCCAGCAGCTTGGACGGACAGGGGAGTGGCTACGAGCAGTACTTC. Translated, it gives CASSLDGQGSGYEQYF.

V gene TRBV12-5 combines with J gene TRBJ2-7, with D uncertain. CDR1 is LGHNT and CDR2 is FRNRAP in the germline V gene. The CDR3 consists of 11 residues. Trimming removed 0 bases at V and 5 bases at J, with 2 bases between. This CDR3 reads CASGLVDEQYF. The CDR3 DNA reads TGTGCTAGTGGTTTGGTCGACGAGCAGTACTTC.

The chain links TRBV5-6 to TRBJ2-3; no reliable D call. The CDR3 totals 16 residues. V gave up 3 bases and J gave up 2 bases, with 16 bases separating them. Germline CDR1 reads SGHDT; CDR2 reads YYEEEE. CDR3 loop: CASSSEPVPPTDTQYF. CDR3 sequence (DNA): TGTGCCAGCAGCTCGGAGCCAGTCCCCCCCACAGATACGCAGTATTTT.

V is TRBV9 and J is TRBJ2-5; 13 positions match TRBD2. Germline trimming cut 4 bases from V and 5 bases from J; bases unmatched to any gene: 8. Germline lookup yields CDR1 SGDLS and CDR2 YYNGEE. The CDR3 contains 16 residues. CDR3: CASSPGTSGAGETQYF. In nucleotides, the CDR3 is TGTGCCAGCAGCCCCGGGACTAGCGGGGCAGGTGAGACCCAGTACTTC. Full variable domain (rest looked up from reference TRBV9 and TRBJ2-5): DSGVTQTPKHLITATGQRVTLRCSPRSGDLSVYWYQQSLDQGLQFLIQYYNGEERAKGNILERFSAQQFPDLHSELNLSSLELGDSALYFCASSPGTSGAGETQYFGPGTRLLVL.

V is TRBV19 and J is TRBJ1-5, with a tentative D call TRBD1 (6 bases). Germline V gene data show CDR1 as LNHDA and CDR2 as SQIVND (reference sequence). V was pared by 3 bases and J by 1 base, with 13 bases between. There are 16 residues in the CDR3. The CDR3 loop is CASSMLQGSSNQPQHF. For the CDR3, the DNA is TGTGCCAGTAGTATGTTGCAGGGGTCGAGCAATCAGCCCCAGCATTTT.

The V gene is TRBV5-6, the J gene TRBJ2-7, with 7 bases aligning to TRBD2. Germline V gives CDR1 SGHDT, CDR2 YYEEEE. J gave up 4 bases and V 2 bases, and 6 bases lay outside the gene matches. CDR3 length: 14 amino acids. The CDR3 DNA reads TGTGCCAGCAGCTTTATAGGCGGGGGTTACGAGCAGTACTTC. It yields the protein CASSFIGGGYEQYF.

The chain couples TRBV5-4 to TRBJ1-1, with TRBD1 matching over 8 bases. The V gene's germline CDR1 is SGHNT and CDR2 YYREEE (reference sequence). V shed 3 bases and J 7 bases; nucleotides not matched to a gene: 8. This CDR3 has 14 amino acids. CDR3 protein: CASSSGQGTIEAFF. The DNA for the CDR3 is TGTGCCAGCAGCTCCGGACAGGGTACTATTGAAGCTTTCTTT.

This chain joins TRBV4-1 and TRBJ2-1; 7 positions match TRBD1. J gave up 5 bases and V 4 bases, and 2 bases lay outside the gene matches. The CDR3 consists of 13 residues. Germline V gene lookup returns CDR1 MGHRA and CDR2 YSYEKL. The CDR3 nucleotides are TGCGCCAGCAGCCTGACAGGGAACAATGAGCAGTTCTTC. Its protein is CASSLTGNNEQFF.

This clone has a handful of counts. CDR3 sequence reads: CASSSGTGRTEAFF. The DNA for the CDR3 is TGTGCCAGCAGCTCGGGGACAGGAAGGACTGAAGCTTTCTTT. The V call is TRBV6-2 or TRBV6-3, the J call TRBJ1-1; 8 nucleotides agree with TRBD1. Germline loops: CDR1 MNHEY, CDR2 SVGEGT. V lost 6 bases to trimming and J lost 5 bases; unmatched junction nucleotides: 8. The CDR3 contains 14 residues.

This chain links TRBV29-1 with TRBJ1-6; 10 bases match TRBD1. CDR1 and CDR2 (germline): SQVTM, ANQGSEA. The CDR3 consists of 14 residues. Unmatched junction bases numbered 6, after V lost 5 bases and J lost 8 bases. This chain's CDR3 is CSVSGQGIDSPLHF. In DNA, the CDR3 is TGCAGCGTTTCGGGACAGGGGATAGATTCACCCCTCCACTTT. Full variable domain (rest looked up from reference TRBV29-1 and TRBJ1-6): SAVISQKPSRDICQRGTSLTIQCQVDSQVTMMFWYRQQPGQSLTLIATANQGSEATYESGFVIDKFPISRPNLTFSTLTVSNMSPEDSSIYLCSVSGQGIDSPLHFGNGTRLTVT.